Listed below are T cell receptor beta chains from one sample, sequenced in a study of read filtering for tumor transcriptome and immune sequencing. One entry per CDR3 protein results from TCRdb running MiXCR on the reads. The data contain some 9,000 distinct CDR3 sequences, approximately 15% of them singletons. Sequences were obtained from a population of CD138-negative cells sorted from bone marrow. The receptors stem from a donor at least 40 years old with multiple myeloma. Both conserved end residues are part of each CDR3. The D gene is left open where the match is weak. Some rows have no size entry. The others give once, few or many, or a class for an expanded clone.

>many|TRBJ2-2|TRBV6-2/TRBV6-3|NA
TGTGCCAGCAGTTATTCCGGGGGCGTCGGGGAGCTGTTTTTT
CASSYSGGVGELFF
>NA|TRBJ1-2|TRBV29-1|NA
TGCAACGTTGAAGAGGGGATCAACCATGGCTACACCTTC
CNVEEGINHGYTF
>medium-sized|TRBJ2-7|TRBV27|NA
TGTGCCAGCAGTTCCACCTCCTACGAGCAGTACTTC
CASSSTSYEQYF
>NA|TRBJ2-5|TRBV24-1|NA
TGTGCCACCACGGAAGATCAAGAGACGCAGTACTTC
CATTEDQETQYF
>medium-sized|TRBJ2-1|TRBV25-1|NA
TGTGCCAGCAGTGAAATCTCTGAGCAGTTCTTC
CASSEISEQFF
>many|TRBJ2-3|TRBV24-1|NA
TGTGCCACCAGTGATTTGGCAGGGGTAGATACGCAGTATTTT
CATSDLAGVDTQYF
>many|TRBJ1-1|TRBV29-1|NA
TGCAGCGTACTGGACGGTGATGAAGCTTTCTTT
CSVLDGDEAFF
>many|TRBJ2-1|TRBV15|NA
TGTGCCACCAGCAACGGCAGGGGTATCCCCTACAATGAGCAGTTCTTC
CATSNGRGIPYNEQFF
>few|TRBJ2-1|TRBV11-2|NA
TGCGCCAGCAGCCCCGGGACCGGGTACAATGAGCAGTTCTTC
CASSPGTGYNEQFF
>NA|TRBJ2-5|TRBV25-1|NA
TGTGCCAGCAGTGAATATAGTTTTGCGGTACAAGGGACCCAGTACTTC
CASSEYSFAVQGTQYF
>many|TRBJ2-2|TRBV7-2|TRBD1
TGTGCCAGCAGCCCAGGACAGGCGAACACCGGGGAGCTGTTTTTT
CASSPGQANTGELFF
>many|TRBJ1-5|TRBV6-1|NA
TGTGCCAGCAGAGTCACCGGGAGTCAGCCCCAGCATTTT
CASRVTGSQPQHF
>large|TRBJ2-1|TRBV11-3|NA
TGTGCCAGCAGCTTGGGGACGCTCTCCTACAATGAGCAGTTCTTC
CASSLGTLSYNEQFF
>many|TRBJ1-2|TRBV7-8|NA
TGTTCCAGCAGCTTAACCCGGGAGAGCTATGGCTACACCTTC
CSSSLTRESYGYTF
>medium-sized|TRBJ1-5|TRBV12-3/TRBV12-4|TRBD1
TGTGCCAGCAGTTTAGGGGGACAGGGAATCCAGCCCCAGCATTTT
CASSLGGQGIQPQHF
>many|TRBJ2-3|TRBV4-3|NA
TGCGCCAGCAGCCAAGCCTGGGGGGATACGCAGTATTTT
CASSQAWGDTQYF
>many|TRBJ1-1|TRBV7-9|NA
TGTGCCAGCAGCGCAATTGACAGGTGGGACACTGAAGCTTTCTTT
CASSAIDRWDTEAFF
>many|TRBJ2-7|TRBV15|TRBD1
TGTGCCACCAGCGGACAACAGGGGGCGGACGAGCAGTACTTC
CATSGQQGADEQYF
>NA|TRBJ2-3|TRBV29-1|NA
TGCAGCGTTGATGTTCCCCCAGATGCGCAGTATTTT
CSVDVPPDAQYF
>medium-sized|TRBJ2-7|TRBV9|TRBD2
TGTGCCAGCAGCGTAGGTCTAGCGGATTCCTACGAGCAGTACTTC
CASSVGLADSYEQYF
>medium-sized|TRBJ2-1|TRBV5-1|TRBD2
TGCGCCAGCAGCCTTGGCAGCGGGACTGGGAATGAGCAGTTCTTC
CASSLGSGTGNEQFF
>few|TRBJ2-7|TRBV25-1|TRBD2
TGTGCCAGCAGTGGACTAGCGGGGGGTGGCGAGCAGTACTTC
CASSGLAGGGEQYF
>many|TRBJ1-1|TRBV7-8|TRBD1
TGTGCCAGCAGCTTAGGACAGGGCTTCTCCATGAACACTGAAGCTTTCTTT
CASSLGQGFSMNTEAFF
>many|TRBJ1-5|TRBV7-3|NA
TGTGCCAGCAGCACGACAGATGGTCAGCCCCAGCATTTT
CASSTTDGQPQHF
>few|TRBJ1-1|TRBV6-2/TRBV6-3|NA
TGTGCCAGCAGTCGCCCGGGGTGGAACACTGAAGCTTTCTTT
CASSRPGWNTEAFF
>many|TRBJ2-1|TRBV12-3/TRBV12-4|TRBD2
TGTGCCAGCAGAAGACAGCGGGGGGTATACAATGAGCAGTTCTTC
CASRRQRGVYNEQFF